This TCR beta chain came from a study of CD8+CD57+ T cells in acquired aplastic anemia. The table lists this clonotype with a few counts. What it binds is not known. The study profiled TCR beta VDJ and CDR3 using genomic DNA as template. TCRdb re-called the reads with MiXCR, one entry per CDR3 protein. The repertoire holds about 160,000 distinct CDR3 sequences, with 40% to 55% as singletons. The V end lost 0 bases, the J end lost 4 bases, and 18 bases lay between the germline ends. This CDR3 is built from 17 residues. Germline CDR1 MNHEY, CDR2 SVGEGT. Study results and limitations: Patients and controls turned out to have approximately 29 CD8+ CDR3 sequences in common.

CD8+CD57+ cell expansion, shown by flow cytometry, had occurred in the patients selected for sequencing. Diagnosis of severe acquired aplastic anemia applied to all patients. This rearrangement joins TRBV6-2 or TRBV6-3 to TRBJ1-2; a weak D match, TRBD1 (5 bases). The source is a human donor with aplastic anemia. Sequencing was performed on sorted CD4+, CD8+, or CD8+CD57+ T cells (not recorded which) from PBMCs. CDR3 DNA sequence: TGTGCCAGCAGTTACTCTTCTTACGGCAGGGTGTTCTATGGCTACACCTTC. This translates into CASSYSSYGRVFYGYTF.